This T cell receptor (beta chain) was found in a study of blood T cell repertoires in COVID-19. The J segment lost 2 bases and the V segment lost 1 base, leaving 8 bases of the junction unmatched. Germline V gene data show CDR1 as SGHDT and CDR2 as YYEEEE. The CDR3 runs to 16 residues. Seattle patients were enrolled during active infection and followed longitudinally. Sequenced by immunoSEQ multiplex PCR; TCRdb stores in-frame clones only, minus some. The profile shows about 200,000 clones, around nine tenths of them singletons. This receptor was taken from a man in his fifties or sixties with COVID-19, enrolled during active disease. The sample consisted of peripheral blood. This chain connects TRBV5-6 to TRBJ2-7; TRBD1 aligns across 8 bases. CDR3 sequence: CASSLRPGQGTYEQYF. The CDR3 DNA is TGTGCCAGCAGCTTGAGACCCGGACAGGGAACCTACGAGCAGTACTTC.